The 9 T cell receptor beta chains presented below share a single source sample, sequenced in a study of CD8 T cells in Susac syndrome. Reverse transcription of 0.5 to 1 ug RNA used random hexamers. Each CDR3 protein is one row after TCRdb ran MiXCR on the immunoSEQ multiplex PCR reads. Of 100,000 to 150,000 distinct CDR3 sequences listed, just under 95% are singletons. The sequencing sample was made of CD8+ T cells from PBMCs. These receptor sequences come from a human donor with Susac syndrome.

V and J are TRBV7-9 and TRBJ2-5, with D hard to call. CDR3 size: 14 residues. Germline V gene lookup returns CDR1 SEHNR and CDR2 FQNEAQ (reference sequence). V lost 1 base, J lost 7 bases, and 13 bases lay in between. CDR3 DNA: TGTGCCAGCAGCTTAGACGAGAACCAACGGACCCAGTACTTC. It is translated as CASSLDENQRTQYF.

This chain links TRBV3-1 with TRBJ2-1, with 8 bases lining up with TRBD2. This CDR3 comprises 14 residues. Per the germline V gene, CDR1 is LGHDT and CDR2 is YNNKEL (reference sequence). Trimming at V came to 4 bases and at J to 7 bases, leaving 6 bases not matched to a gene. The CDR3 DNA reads TGTGCCAGCAGCCCTGACGGGGGGGCGAATGAGCAGTTCTTC. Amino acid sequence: CASSPDGGANEQFF.

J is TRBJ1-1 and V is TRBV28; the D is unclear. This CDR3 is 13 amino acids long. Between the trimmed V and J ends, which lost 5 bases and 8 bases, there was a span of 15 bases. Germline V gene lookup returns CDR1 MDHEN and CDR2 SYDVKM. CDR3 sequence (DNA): TGTGCCAGCAGTCTCTCGCCTTGGTCCGAAGCTTTCTTT. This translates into CASSLSPWSEAFF.

CDR3 in amino acids: CASSHEGGWAGYTF. For the CDR3, the DNA is TGTGCCAGCAGTCACGAGGGGGGGTGGGCTGGCTACACCTTC. The chain uses TRBV27 and TRBJ1-2, with D possibly TRBD1 on 6 matching bases. The ends were cut back, 5 bases at V and 7 bases at J, with 17 bases in the middle. There are 14 residues in the CDR3. Germline loops: CDR1 MNHEY, CDR2 SMNVEV (reference sequence).

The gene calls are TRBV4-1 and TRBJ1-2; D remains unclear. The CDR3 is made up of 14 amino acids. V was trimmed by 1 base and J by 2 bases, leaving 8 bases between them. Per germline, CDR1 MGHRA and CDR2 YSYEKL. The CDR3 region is CASSQVFRNYGYTF. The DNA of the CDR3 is TGCGCCAGCAGCCAAGTGTTCAGGAACTATGGCTACACCTTC.

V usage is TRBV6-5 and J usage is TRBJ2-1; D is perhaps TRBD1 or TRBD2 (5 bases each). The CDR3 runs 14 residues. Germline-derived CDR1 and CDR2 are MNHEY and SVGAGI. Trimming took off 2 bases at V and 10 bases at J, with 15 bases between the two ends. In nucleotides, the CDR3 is TGTGCCAGCAGTTACCGGGACCCCGGGGACGAGCAGTTCTTC. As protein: CASSYRDPGDEQFF.

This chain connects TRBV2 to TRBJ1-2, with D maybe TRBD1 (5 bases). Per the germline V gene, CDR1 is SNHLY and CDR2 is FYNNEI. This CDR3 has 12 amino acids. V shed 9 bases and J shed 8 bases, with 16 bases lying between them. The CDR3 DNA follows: TGTGCCAGAACGGGGGGTAGTGACGGCTACACCTTC. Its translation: CARTGGSDGYTF.

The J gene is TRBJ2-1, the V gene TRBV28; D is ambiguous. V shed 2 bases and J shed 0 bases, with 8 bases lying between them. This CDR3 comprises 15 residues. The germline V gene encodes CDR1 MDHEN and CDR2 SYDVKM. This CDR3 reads CASSLRVSSYNEQFF. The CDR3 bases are TGTGCCAGCAGTTTACGGGTTAGCTCCTACAATGAGCAGTTCTTC.

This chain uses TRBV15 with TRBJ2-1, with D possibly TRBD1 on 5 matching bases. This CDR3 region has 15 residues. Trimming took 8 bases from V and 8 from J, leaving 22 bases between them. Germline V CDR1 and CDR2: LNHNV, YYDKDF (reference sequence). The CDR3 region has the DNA TGTGCCACCCAACGAACAGGCTTTCTCAGGGATGAGCAGTTCTTC. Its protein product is CATQRTGFLRDEQFF.